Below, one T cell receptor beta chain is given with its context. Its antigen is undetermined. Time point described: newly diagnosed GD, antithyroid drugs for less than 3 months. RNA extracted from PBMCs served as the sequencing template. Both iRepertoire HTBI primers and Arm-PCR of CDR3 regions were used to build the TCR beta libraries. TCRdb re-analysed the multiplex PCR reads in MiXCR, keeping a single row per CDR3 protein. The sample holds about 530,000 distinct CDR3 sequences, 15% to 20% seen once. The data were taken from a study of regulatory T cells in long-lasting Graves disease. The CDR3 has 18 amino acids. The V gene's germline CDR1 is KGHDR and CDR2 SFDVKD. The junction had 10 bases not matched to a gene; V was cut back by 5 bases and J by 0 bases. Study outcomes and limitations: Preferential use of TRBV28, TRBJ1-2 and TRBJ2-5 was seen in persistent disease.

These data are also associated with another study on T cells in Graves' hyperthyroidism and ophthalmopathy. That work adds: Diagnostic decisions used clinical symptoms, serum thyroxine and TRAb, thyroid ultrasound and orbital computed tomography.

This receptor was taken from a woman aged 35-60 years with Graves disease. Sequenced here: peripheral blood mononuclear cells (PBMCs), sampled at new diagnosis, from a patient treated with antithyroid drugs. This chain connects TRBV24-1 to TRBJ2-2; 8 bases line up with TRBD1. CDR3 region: CATSAPAGGGTNTGELFF. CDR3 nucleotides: TGTGCCACCAGTGCTCCCGCAGGGGGCGGCACGAACACCGGGGAGCTGTTTTTT.